This T cell receptor (beta chain) emerged from a study of blood T cell repertoires in COVID-19. Looking at the study overall: Whether acute or convalescent, the COVID-19 samples came from the United States, Italy and Spain. T cells, B-cell-depleted T cells, or PBMCs supplied cDNA or gDNA.

This CDR3 comprises 13 residues. The V gene lost 0 bases and the J gene lost 7 bases, with 9 bases spanning the gap. The germline V gene has CDR1 SGHDN and CDR2 FVKESK. Authors' analysis steps: By means of reference gene primer amplification, nucleated cell counts were estimated. The assay was immunoSEQ multiplex PCR, and TCRdb's table has in-frame clones only and misses some. V and J calls and clone size follow that table, whereas D and trimming were derived from the DNA. Of more than 300,000 clones detected, 65% to 85% appear once; the ten largest clones hold 1.2%. Sequenced material: peripheral blood. The receptor's source is a woman aged 45-65 years with acute or convalescent COVID-19. This chain joins TRBV14 and TRBJ2-5, with D possibly TRBD1 on 5 matching bases. The CDR3 nucleotides are TGTGCCAGCAGCCAAGATCGTCAGGGGACCCAGTACTTC. It encodes CASSQDRQGTQYF. Looking up the rest from reference TRBV14 and TRBJ2-5 gives the full variable domain: EAGVTQFPSHSVIEKGQTVTLRCDPISGHDNLYWYRRVMGKEIKFLLHFVKESKQDESGMPNNRFLAERTGGTYSTLKVQPAELEDSGVYFCASSQDRQGTQYFGPGTRLLVL.